What follows are 10 T cell receptor beta chains derived from one specimen sequenced in a study of naive and memory T cell subsets. Whole blood, 2.5 ml, came from adult healthy volunteers. For blood and skin samples, reverse transcription used TCR alpha and beta constant primers. One entry per CDR3 protein results from TCRdb running MiXCR on the 5' RACE reads. The data show approximately 22,000 distinct CDR3 sequences, around 3.9% seen once. The receptors were sampled from a male donor in good health.

This clonotype was seen repeatedly, ten times or more. This chain links TRBV7-9 with TRBJ2-7; D may correspond to TRBD1 or TRBD2 (5 bases each). The V gene lost 5 bases and the J gene lost 7 bases, with 15 bases spanning the gap. Germline-derived CDR1 and CDR2 are SEHNR and FQNEAQ (reference sequence). The CDR3 loop spans 13 amino acids. The CDR3 loop reads CASSRDGEGEQYF. The CDR3 bases are TGTGCCAGCAGCCGGGACGGAGAAGGGGAGCAGTACTTC.

This clonotype was counted at least ten times. V gene TRBV3-1 combines with J gene TRBJ2-1, with D possibly matching TRBD1 (5 bases). Trimming cost V 0 bases and J 4 bases, with 13 bases left between them. Germline V lookup: CDR1 LGHDT, CDR2 YNNKEL (reference sequence). The CDR3 covers 16 residues. CDR3 protein: CASSQDRTGIYNEQFF. CDR3 DNA sequence: TGTGCCAGCAGCCAAGATCGTACAGGAATTTACAATGAGCAGTTCTTC.

This clonotype was observed at least ten times. This sequence joins TRBV6-5 and TRBJ2-5, with 10 nucleotides matching TRBD2. Germline CDR1 MNHEY, CDR2 SVGAGI. V was clipped by 6 bases and J by 3 bases; unmatched bases: 7. CDR3 length: 15 residues. CDR3 DNA sequence: TGTGCCAGCAGCCTAGCGGGAGCCCGAGAAGAGACCCAGTACTTC. This codes for CASSLAGAREETQYF.

This clonotype showed up many times. The chain joins TRBV3-1 to TRBJ1-1, with no clear D. V gave up 3 bases and J gave up 0 bases, with 11 bases separating them. Germline V gene sequence: CDR1 LGHDT, CDR2 YNNKEL (reference sequence). The CDR3 is 15 residues long. DNA of the CDR3: TGTGCCAGCAGCCACCCCGGGAAAATGAACACTGAAGCTTTCTTT. Translated, it gives CASSHPGKMNTEAFF.

This clonotype was counted at least ten times. V gene TRBV7-9 combines with J gene TRBJ2-3, with D hard to call. This CDR3 has 15 amino acids. From germline, CDR1 is SEHNR and CDR2 FQNEAQ (reference sequence). V lost 5 bases, J lost 3 bases, and 15 bases lay in between. The CDR3 nucleotides are TGTGCCAGCAGCCGTAGGACGGTCGGAACAGATACGCAGTATTTT. It codes for CASSRRTVGTDTQYF.

This clonotype was seen many times. This chain uses TRBV20-1 with TRBJ1-1; no reliable D call. The V end was cut by 3 bases, the J end by 0 bases, with 8 bases between. CDR1 DFQATT and CDR2 SNEGSKA come from the germline V gene (reference sequence). The CDR3 has 13 residues. CDR3: CSASQFMNTEAFF. For the CDR3, the DNA is TGCAGTGCTAGTCAGTTCATGAACACTGAAGCTTTCTTT.

The chain has TRBV20-1 and TRBJ2-3; D is unclear. CDR1 and CDR2 (germline): DFQATT, SNEGSKA (reference sequence). CDR3 length equals 19 residues. V lost 6 bases and J lost 4, with 32 bases in between. The CDR3 DNA follows: TGCAGTGCACCAAGACCTCCCCTAGGAGAGGTTGGTTCCTCAGATACGCAGTATTTT. Its protein product is CSAPRPPLGEVGSSDTQYF.

The sample holds many counts of this clonotype. The gene calls are TRBV20-1 and TRBJ2-7, with 14 positions matching TRBD2. The length of the CDR3 is 18 residues. The germline V gene encodes CDR1 DFQATT and CDR2 SNEGSKA (reference sequence). The ends lost 0 bases at V and 2 bases at J; junction bases unmatched: 9. The DNA of the CDR3 is TGCAGTGCTAGAGATTTAGGACTAGCGGGAGGAATCCCCTACGAGCAGTACTTC. It encodes CSARDLGLAGGIPYEQYF.

This clonotype was recorded many times. This chain connects TRBV20-1 to TRBJ1-5; the D gene is possibly TRBD1 (6 bases). This CDR3 has 14 residues. V dropped 4 bases and J dropped 7 bases, with 17 bases sitting between them. The germline V gene has CDR1 DFQATT and CDR2 SNEGSKA (reference sequence). This CDR3 reads CSATPGGAGQPQHF. DNA for the CDR3: TGCAGTGCTACTCCTGGGGGCGCGGGGCAGCCCCAGCATTTT.

This clonotype was counted ten times or more. The V call is TRBV14, the J call TRBJ2-1; possible D gene TRBD1, 6 bases. The CDR3 covers 13 residues. Trimming left V 1 base short and J 6 bases short, with 7 bases between. Germline V gene sequence: CDR1 SGHDN, CDR2 FVKESK. The chain's CDR3 is CASSQVTGNEQFF. CDR3 sequence (DNA): TGTGCCAGCAGCCAAGTGACAGGCAATGAGCAGTTCTTC.